This record covers a single T cell receptor (beta chain). These data come from a study of blood T cell repertoires in COVID-19. In the study overall: There were acute and convalescent COVID-19 samples, and they came from the United States, Italy and Spain. Sample material is recorded as cDNA or gDNA derived from T cells, B-cell-depleted T cells, or PBMCs.

How the authors handled the data: By means of reference gene primer amplification, nucleated cell counts were estimated. Measured with immunoSEQ multiplex PCR; TCRdb has only the in-frame clones, and not every one. Clone size and V and J calls were adopted from that table, with D and trimming inferred from the DNA. This sample has more than 200,000 clones; 70% to 90% occur once, and the top ten carry 3.5% to 5%. The sequenced sample was peripheral blood. The receptor was derived from a man aged 50-60 years with acute or convalescent COVID-19.

The CDR3 reads CAWSQGSRMDEQYF. The CDR3 DNA reads as TGTGCCTGGTCCCAGGGTTCTAGGATGGACGAGCAGTACTTC. The V and J genes are TRBV30 and TRBJ2-7; tentative D call: TRBD1 (5 bases). The CDR3 covers 14 residues. The germline CDR1 and CDR2 sequences are GTSNPN and SVGIG (reference sequence). V was shortened by 5 bases and J by 5 bases, with 19 bases between the two germline ends.